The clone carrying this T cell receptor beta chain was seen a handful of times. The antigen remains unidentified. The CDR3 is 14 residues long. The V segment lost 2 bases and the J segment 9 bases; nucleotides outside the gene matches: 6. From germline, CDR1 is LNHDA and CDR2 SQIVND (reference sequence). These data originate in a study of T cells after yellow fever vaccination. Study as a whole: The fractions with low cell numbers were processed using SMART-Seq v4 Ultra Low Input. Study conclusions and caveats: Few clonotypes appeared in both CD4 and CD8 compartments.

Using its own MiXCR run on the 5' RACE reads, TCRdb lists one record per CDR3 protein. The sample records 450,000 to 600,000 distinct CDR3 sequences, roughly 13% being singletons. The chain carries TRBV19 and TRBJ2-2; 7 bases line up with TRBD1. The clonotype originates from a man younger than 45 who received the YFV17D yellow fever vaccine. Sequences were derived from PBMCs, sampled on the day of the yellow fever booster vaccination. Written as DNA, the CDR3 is TGTGCCAGTAGTATACCGGGACAGTCCCGGGAGCTGTTTTTT. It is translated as CASSIPGQSRELFF.